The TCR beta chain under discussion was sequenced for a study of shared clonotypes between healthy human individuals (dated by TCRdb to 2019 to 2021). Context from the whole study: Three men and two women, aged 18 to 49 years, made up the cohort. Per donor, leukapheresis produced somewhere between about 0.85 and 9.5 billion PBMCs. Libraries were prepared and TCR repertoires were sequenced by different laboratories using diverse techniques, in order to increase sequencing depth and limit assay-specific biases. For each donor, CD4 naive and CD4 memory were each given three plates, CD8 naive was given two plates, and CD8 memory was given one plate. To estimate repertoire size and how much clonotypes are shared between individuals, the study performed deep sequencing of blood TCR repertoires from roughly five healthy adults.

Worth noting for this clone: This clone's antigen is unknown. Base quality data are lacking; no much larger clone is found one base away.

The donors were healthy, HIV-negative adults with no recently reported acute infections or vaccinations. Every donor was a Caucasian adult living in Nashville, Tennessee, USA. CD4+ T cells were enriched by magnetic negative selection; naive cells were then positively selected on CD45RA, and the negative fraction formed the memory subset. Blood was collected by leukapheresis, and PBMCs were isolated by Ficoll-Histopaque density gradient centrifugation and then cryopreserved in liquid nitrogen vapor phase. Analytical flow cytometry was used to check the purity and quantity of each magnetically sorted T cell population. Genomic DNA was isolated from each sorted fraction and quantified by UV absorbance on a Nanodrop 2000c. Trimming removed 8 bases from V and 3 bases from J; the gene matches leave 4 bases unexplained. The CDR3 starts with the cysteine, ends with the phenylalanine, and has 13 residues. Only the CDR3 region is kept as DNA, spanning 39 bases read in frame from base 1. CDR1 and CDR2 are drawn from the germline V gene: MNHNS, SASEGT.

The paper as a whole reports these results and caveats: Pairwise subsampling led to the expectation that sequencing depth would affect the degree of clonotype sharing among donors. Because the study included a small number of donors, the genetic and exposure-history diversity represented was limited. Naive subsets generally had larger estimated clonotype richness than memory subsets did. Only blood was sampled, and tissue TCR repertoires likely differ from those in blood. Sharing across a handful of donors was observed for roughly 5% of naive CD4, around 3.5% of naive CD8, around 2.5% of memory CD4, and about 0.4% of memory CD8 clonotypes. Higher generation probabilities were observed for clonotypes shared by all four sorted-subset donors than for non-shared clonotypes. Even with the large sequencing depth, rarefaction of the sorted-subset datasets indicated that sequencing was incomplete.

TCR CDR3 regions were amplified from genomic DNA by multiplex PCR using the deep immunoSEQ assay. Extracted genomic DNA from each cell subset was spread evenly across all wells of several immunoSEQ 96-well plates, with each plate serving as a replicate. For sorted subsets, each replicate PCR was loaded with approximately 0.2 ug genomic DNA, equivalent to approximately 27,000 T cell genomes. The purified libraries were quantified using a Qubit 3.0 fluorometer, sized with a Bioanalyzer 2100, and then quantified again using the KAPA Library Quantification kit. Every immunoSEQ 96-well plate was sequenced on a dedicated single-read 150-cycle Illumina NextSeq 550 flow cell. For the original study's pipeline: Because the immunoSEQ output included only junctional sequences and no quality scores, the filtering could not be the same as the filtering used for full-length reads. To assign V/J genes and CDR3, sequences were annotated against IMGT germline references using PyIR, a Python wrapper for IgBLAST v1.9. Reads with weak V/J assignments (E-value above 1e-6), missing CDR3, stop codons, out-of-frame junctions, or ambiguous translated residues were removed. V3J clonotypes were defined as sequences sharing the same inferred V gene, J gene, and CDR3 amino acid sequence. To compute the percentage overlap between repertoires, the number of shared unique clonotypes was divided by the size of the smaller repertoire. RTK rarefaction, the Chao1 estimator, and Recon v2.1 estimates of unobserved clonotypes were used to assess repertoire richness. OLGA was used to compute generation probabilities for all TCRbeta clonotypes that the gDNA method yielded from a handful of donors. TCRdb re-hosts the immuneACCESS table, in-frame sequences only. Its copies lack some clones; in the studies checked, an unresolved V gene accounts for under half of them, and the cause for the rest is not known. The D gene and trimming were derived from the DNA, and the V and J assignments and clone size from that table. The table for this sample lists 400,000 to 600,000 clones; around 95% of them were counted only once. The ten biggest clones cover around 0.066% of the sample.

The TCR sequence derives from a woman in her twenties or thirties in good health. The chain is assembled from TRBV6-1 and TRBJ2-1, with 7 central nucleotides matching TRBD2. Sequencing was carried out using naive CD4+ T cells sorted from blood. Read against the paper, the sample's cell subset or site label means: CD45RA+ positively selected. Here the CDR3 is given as CASGEGFYNEQFF. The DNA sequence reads TGTGCCAGCGGGGAGGGTTTCTACAATGAGCAGTTCTTC.